This T cell receptor beta chain was retrieved from a study of blood T cell repertoires in COVID-19. CDR3 length: 14 amino acids. CDR1 is SGHVS, CDR2 FQNEAQ, per germline. V was trimmed by 4 bases and J by 3 bases, leaving 11 bases between them. Libraries were prepared by immunoSEQ multiplex PCR; TCRdb keeps only in-frame clonotypes and omits some of them. The data contain hundreds of thousands of clones, about nine tenths of them singletons. Sequencing input: peripheral blood. The receptor was isolated from a woman in her forties who had recovered from COVID-19. The rearrangement links TRBV7-8 to TRBJ2-3; D is unclear. CDR3 coding DNA: TGTGCCAGCAGCTCAAATCCGACAACAGATACGCAGTATTTT. Protein product: CASSSNPTTDTQYF.